This TCR beta chain was captured in a study of graft-versus-host responses after intestinal transplantation. Plated together were some 200,000 CFSE-labeled responder cells and some 200,000 irradiated, violet-dye-labeled stimulator cells. Clones were sequenced by immunoSEQ multiplex PCR, and TCRdb holds only the in-frame ones, with some missing. This repertoire shows 15,000 to 20,000 clones, approximately 39% found once; its top ten account for under 4.5%. Study outcomes and limitations: GvH clones surfaced in recipient marrow, some emerging earlier in ileum or blood. Individuals who had graft-donor T cell macrochimerism had allografts that showed high graft-versus-host to host-versus-graft clonal ratios.

Per the germline V gene, CDR1 is SGHAT and CDR2 is FQNNGV. The length of the CDR3 is 16 residues. V trimming: 5 bases; J trimming: 4 bases; junction bases outside the gene matches: 13. The sequences come from alloreactive CD8+ T cells from a mixed lymphocyte reaction culture, collected before intestinal transplant. The subset: CFSE-low proliferating T cells sorted from approximately 6-day pre-transplant mixed lymphocyte reaction (GvH or HvG direction). This sequence joins TRBV11-2 and TRBJ2-7; 8 bases line up with TRBD1. The sequence was collected from a human patient who received an intestinal transplant. CDR3 protein: CASSQIQGVIVYEQYF. The CDR3 DNA is TGTGCCAGCAGCCAGATACAGGGGGTAATAGTATACGAGCAGTACTTC.